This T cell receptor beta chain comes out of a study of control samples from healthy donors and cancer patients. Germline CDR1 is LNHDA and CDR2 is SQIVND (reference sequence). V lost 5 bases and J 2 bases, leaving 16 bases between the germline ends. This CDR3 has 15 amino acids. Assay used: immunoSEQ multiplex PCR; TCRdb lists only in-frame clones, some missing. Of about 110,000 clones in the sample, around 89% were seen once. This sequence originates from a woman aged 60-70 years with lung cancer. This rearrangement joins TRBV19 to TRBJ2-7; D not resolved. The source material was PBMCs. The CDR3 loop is CASSPRTSPAYEQYF. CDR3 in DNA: TGTGCCAGTAGTCCGCGGACCTCGCCGGCCTACGAGCAGTACTTC.